A single sample gave rise to the 9 T cell receptor beta chains below, sequenced in a study of T-cell memory formation after mild COVID-19. TCRdb reprocessed the 5' RACE reads via MiXCR and lists one record per CDR3 protein. The profile shows some 320,000 distinct CDR3 sequences, roughly an eighth of them singletons. Material: PBMCs or a T cell subset sorted from them (not recorded which). The receptors derive from a man aged 18 to 29 who had mild COVID-19 (a few samples of this study predate the infection). Cell type and time point are not known.

The chain is built from TRBV5-1 and TRBJ2-7; D possibly corresponds to TRBD1 (6 bases). With 0 bases removed from V and 5 bases from J, the gap between germline ends came to 12 bases. This CDR3 comprises 14 residues. Germline values: CDR1 SGHRS, CDR2 YFSETQ. The CDR3 bases are TGCGCCAGCAGCTTGGGACAGGATTCCGACGAGCAGTACTTC. Translation: CASSLGQDSDEQYF.

The rearrangement links TRBV6-5 to TRBJ2-2; the match to TRBD2 covers 8 bases. The CDR3 has 15 residues. V shed 5 bases, J shed 1 base, and the junction held 3 bases outside the gene matches. Germline CDR1 MNHEY, CDR2 SVGAGI. CDR3 residues: CASSPSGGNTGELFF. The CDR3 DNA reads TGTGCCAGCAGTCCGAGCGGGGGGAACACCGGGGAGCTGTTTTTT.

The V and J genes are TRBV6-2 or TRBV6-3 and TRBJ1-2; D unresolved. Germline-derived CDR1 and CDR2 are MNHEY and SVGEGT. There are 14 residues in the CDR3. With 10 bases removed from V and 2 bases from J, the gap between germline ends came to 17 bases. This CDR3 is CATSDGFQNYGYTF. The CDR3 DNA reads TGTGCCACCTCGGACGGATTCCAAAACTATGGCTACACCTTC.

This chain links TRBV7-2 with TRBJ2-3, with TRBD2 matching 13 bases. In germline, CDR1 is SGHTA, CDR2 FQGNSA. The ends lost 5 bases at V and 0 bases at J; junction bases unmatched: 5. The CDR3 runs 17 residues. The CDR3 bases are TGTGCCAGCAGCCAGGGACTAGCGGGGCCTAGCACAGATACGCAGTATTTT. Its translation: CASSQGLAGPSTDTQYF. Full variable domain (rest looked up from reference TRBV7-2 and TRBJ2-3): GAGVSQSPSNKVTEKGKDVELRCDPISGHTALYWYRQSLGQGLEFLIYFQGNSAPDKSGLPSDRFSAERTGGSVSTLTIQRTQQEDSAVYLCASSQGLAGPSTDTQYFGPGTRLTVL.

At least ten counts were recorded for this clonotype. The genes are TRBV18 and TRBJ2-7, with 9 bases fitting TRBD2. The trim removed 2 bases at V and 4 bases at J, leaving 6 bases unmatched. The V gene's germline CDR1 is KGHSH and CDR2 LQKENI. The CDR3 runs 15 residues. Here the CDR3 DNA reads TGTGCCAGCTCACCAGCTAGCGGGGCCCGGTACGAGCAGTACTTC. As protein: CASSPASGARYEQYF.

This clonotype has just a few counts. The chain couples TRBV7-6 to TRBJ2-5; D not certain. This CDR3 has 13 residues. CDR1 SGHVS and CDR2 FNYEAQ come from the germline V gene. Between the trimmed V and J ends, which lost 2 bases and 5 bases, there was a span of 9 bases. The CDR3 region is CASSLNLVETQYF. The CDR3 region has the DNA TGTGCCAGCAGCTTAAATTTAGTTGAGACCCAGTACTTC.

V usage is TRBV12-3 or TRBV12-4 and J usage is TRBJ1-6; D ambiguous. The CDR3 is 13 amino acids. The ends were cut back, 3 bases at V and 13 bases at J, with 13 bases in the middle. The CDR3, as DNA: TGTGCCAGCAGTTTCGGGGAATGTTTTCCCCTCCACTTT. Translating gives CASSFGECFPLHF.

The CDR3 DNA is TGTGCCAGCAGCTTATACGCGGGAAGCGGGGTAACTAGCACAGATACGCAGTATTTT. Protein: CASSLYAGSGVTSTDTQYF. The chain uses TRBV7-2 and TRBJ2-3; 7 bases line up with TRBD2. The CDR3 consists of 19 residues. The germline gives CDR1 SGHTA, CDR2 FQGNSA. The trim removed 2 bases at V and 0 bases at J, leaving 14 bases unmatched. Together with reference TRBV7-2 and TRBJ2-3, the CDR3 gives the full variable domain: GAGVSQSPSNKVTEKGKDVELRCDPISGHTALYWYRQSLGQGLEFLIYFQGNSAPDKSGLPSDRFSAERTGGSVSTLTIQRTQQEDSAVYLCASSLYAGSGVTSTDTQYFGPGTRLTVL.

This clonotype was detected a few times. With a far larger clone one base away, a read error is the likely cause. The chain joins TRBV11-2 to TRBJ1-1; D gene ambiguous. Germline CDR1 SGHAT, CDR2 FQNNGV. The CDR3 sequence is 13 residues long. The CDR3 bases are TGTGCCAGCAGCTTAGGGGCGAACGCTGAAGCTTTCTTT. It specifies CASSLGANAEAFF.